The next 26 T cell receptor beta chains were all read from a single sample in a study of CD8 T cells in ankylosing spondylitis. Each CDR3 protein is one row after TCRdb ran MiXCR on the 5' RACE reads. In the table there are about 160,000 distinct CDR3 sequences, roughly 10% of which are singletons. The sample taken for sequencing was blood, either unsorted or a sorted T cell fraction (not recorded which). All receptors come from a female donor with ankylosing spondylitis or in good health (not recorded which).

In its sample, this clonotype was seen many times. The V call is TRBV14, the J call TRBJ2-1; D unclear. The V gene's germline CDR1 is SGHDN and CDR2 FVKESK. The CDR3 totals 13 residues. Trimming pared 0 bases from V and 4 bases from J, leaving 4 bases between. CDR3 loop: CASSQDEYNEQFF. In DNA form, the CDR3 reads TGTGCCAGCAGCCAAGATGAGTACAATGAGCAGTTCTTC.

The chain joins TRBV6-2 or TRBV6-3 to TRBJ1-1; D is possibly TRBD1 (5 bases). The V and J ends lost 4 bases and 1 base respectively, with 13 bases between them. CDR3 size: 15 residues. Germline lookup yields CDR1 MNHEY and CDR2 SVGEGT. The CDR3 spells CASSLQGGWNTEAFF. Here the CDR3 DNA reads TGTGCCAGCAGTTTGCAGGGTGGATGGAACACTGAAGCTTTCTTT.

CDR3 DNA sequence: TGTGCCAGCAGTGGGGGGGGTGAGCAGTTCTTC. Its translation is CASSGGGEQFF. This chain joins TRBV6-2 or TRBV6-3 and TRBJ2-1; 7 bases fit TRBD2. The germline gives CDR1 MNHEY, CDR2 SVGEGT. The CDR3 is 11 amino acids. Trimming cost V 5 bases and J 9 bases; bases outside gene matches: 1.

This chain joins TRBV2 and TRBJ2-7; TRBD1 might be the D (6 bases). This CDR3 is 12 amino acids long. Germline V gene sequence: CDR1 SNHLY, CDR2 FYNNEI. V was trimmed by 7 bases and J by 3 bases, leaving 10 bases between them. In DNA, the CDR3 is TGTGCCAGCATACAGACAGGCTACGAGCAGTACTTC. Amino acids: CASIQTGYEQYF.

The sample holds many counts of this clonotype. The CDR3: CASTQLAGGPTDTQYF. The CDR3 DNA is TGTGCCAGCACCCAACTAGCGGGAGGGCCGACAGATACGCAGTATTTT. The chain employs TRBV6-1 and TRBJ2-3; the match to TRBD2 covers 13 bases. The CDR3 contains 16 residues. J was trimmed by 3 bases and V by 7 bases; bases with no gene match: 7. From germline, CDR1 is MNHNS and CDR2 SASEGT.

The chain links TRBV7-9 to TRBJ2-5; D is perhaps TRBD1 or TRBD2 (5 bases each). The CDR3 loop spans 15 amino acids. The V gene's germline CDR1 is SEHNR and CDR2 FQNEAQ (reference sequence). With 5 bases removed from V and 4 bases from J, the gap between germline ends came to 17 bases. This CDR3 is CASSRTPGRGETQYF. The DNA of the CDR3 is TGTGCCAGCAGCCGAACTCCGGGACGGGGAGAGACCCAGTACTTC.

The chain combines TRBV7-8 with TRBJ2-5; D may match TRBD1 or TRBD2 (6 bases each). The germline gives CDR1 SGHVS, CDR2 FQNEAQ. V was trimmed by 5 bases and J by 4 bases, leaving 17 bases between them. CDR3 size: 15 residues. The CDR3 DNA sequence: TGTGCCAGCAGCCCCCCCCAGGAGGGGGGAGAGACCCAGTACTTC. This sequence encodes CASSPPQEGGETQYF.

This clonotype has at least ten counts. This chain connects TRBV5-1 to TRBJ2-3; D gene ambiguous. V was cut by 3 bases and J by 5 bases, with 4 bases left in between. CDR3 size: 11 residues. Germline values: CDR1 SGHRS, CDR2 YFSETQ. CDR3 region: CASSWKDTQYF. The CDR3 nucleotides read TGCGCCAGCAGCTGGAAAGATACGCAGTATTTT.

This clonotype was recorded at least ten times. In DNA, the CDR3 is TGCAGCGTTGGGGAGGGAGAGACCCAGTACTTC. It translates to CSVGEGETQYF. The chain carries TRBV29-1 and TRBJ2-5; 7 nucleotides match TRBD2. Germline assignment: CDR1 SQVTM and CDR2 ANQGSEA. The CDR3 length is 11 residues. Trimming took 4 bases from V and 4 from J; bases not matched to a gene: 0.

This clonotype was counted ten times or more. This rearrangement joins TRBV20-1 to TRBJ2-1; D is perhaps TRBD1 (5 bases). Trimming stripped 3 bases from V and 12 bases from J, with 12 bases between. The CDR3 has 11 amino acids. Germline V lookup: CDR1 DFQATT, CDR2 SNEGSKA (reference sequence). Here the CDR3 reads CSASEQGRQFF. DNA of the CDR3: TGCAGTGCTAGCGAGCAGGGTAGGCAGTTCTTC.

In this sample, this clonotype turned up a few times. As DNA, the CDR3 is TGTGCCAGCCGAAGGTCGGGAGGGCTCTACGAGCAGTACTTC. Its protein is CASRRSGGLYEQYF. V and J are TRBV12-3 or TRBV12-4 and TRBJ2-7; TRBD2 matches at 8 bases. After removal of 8 bases from V and 3 bases from J, the junction contained 9 bases not matched to a gene. This CDR3 is 14 amino acids long.

At least ten counts were recorded for this clonotype. The chain recombines TRBV12-3 or TRBV12-4 with TRBJ2-2; the D gene is possibly TRBD1 (6 bases). The CDR3 length is 14 residues. V was cut by 3 bases and J by 9 bases, with 14 bases left in between. CDR3 in amino acids: CASSFRGGLRELFF. The CDR3 coding sequence is TGTGCCAGCAGTTTCCGAGGGGGTCTACGGGAGCTGTTTTTT.

CDR3 in DNA: TGTGCCAGCAGTTACGTCGGGGGTGAAGCTTTCTTT. Translation gives CASSYVGGEAFF. The rearrangement joins TRBV6-5 to TRBJ1-1, with D tentatively TRBD1 (5 bases). Per germline, CDR1 MNHEY and CDR2 SVGAGI. The CDR3 totals 12 residues. V was clipped by 2 bases and J by 7 bases, with 8 bases between them.

This clonotype came up a few times. This chain joins TRBV6-2 or TRBV6-3 and TRBJ2-5; TRBD2 aligns across 10 bases. The ends lost 8 bases at V and 0 bases at J; junction bases unmatched: 9. The germline V gene encodes CDR1 MNHEY and CDR2 SVGEGT. CDR3 length: 16 residues. The CDR3 region is CASLRTSGNYQETQYF. Written as DNA, the CDR3 is TGTGCCAGCCTTAGGACTAGCGGCAATTACCAAGAGACCCAGTACTTC.

The chain combines TRBV10-3 with TRBJ2-3; TRBD2 might be the D (6 bases). Germline V gives CDR1 ENHRY, CDR2 SYGVKD. Trimming removed 0 bases at V and 7 bases at J, with 11 bases between. The CDR3 covers 14 residues. CDR3 coding DNA: TGTGCCATCAGTGAGTCGAAGGGGAGGAATACGCAGTATTTT. Its protein product is CAISESKGRNTQYF.

This clonotype was seen ten or more times. J is TRBJ2-7 and V is TRBV11-2, with no clear D. Per the germline V gene, CDR1 is SGHAT and CDR2 is FQNNGV. The CDR3 loop spans 14 amino acids. The V end was cut by 3 bases, the J end by 2 bases, with 11 bases between. For the CDR3, the DNA is TGTGCCAGCAGCTTTGGCACGGGCACCTACGAGCAGTACTTC. Translation: CASSFGTGTYEQYF.

The V and J genes are TRBV11-2 and TRBJ1-4; 7 bases are a match to TRBD1. This CDR3 spans 17 amino acids. CDR1 is SGHAT and CDR2 is FQNNGV in the germline V gene. V was pared by 3 bases and J by 5 bases, with 12 bases of the junction left unmatched. CDR3: CASSLTTGKLENEKLFF. The CDR3 nucleotides read TGTGCCAGCAGCTTGACGACAGGGAAGTTGGAAAATGAAAAACTGTTTTTT.

Points on this clonotype: A much more abundant neighbour one base away suggests this may be a read error. The rearrangement uses TRBV29-1 and TRBJ2-1; D possibly matches TRBD1 or TRBD2 (5 bases each). V was trimmed by 4 bases and J by 6 bases, leaving 19 bases between them. Germline V CDR1 and CDR2: SQVTM, ANQGSEA. The CDR3 sequence is 15 residues long. Here the CDR3 reads CSVGGDSLRVNEQFF. CDR3 coding DNA: TGCAGCGTTGGGGGCGACTCACTGAGGGTCAATGAGCAGTTCTTC.

The chain joins TRBV4-1 to TRBJ2-3; 14 nucleotides align to TRBD2. This CDR3 comprises 21 residues. The germline gives CDR1 MGHRA, CDR2 YSYEKL. V lost 4 bases, J lost 5 bases, and 20 bases stayed unmatched. The CDR3 DNA sequence: TGCGCCAGCAGCCCCCGGGGACTAGCGGGAGATCCTTTCACGGCGGGAGATACGCAGTATTTT. Protein product: CASSPRGLAGDPFTAGDTQYF.

This clonotype occurred many times. This chain joins TRBV12-3 or TRBV12-4 and TRBJ2-3; no clear D gene. V lost 7 bases to trimming and J lost 2 bases, with 10 bases between them. The CDR3 has 13 residues. The CDR3 DNA follows: TGTGCCAGCACCATTGCCCCCACAGATACGCAGTATTTT. Its translation: CASTIAPTDTQYF.

The chain carries TRBV28 and TRBJ1-6; 8 bases are a match to TRBD1. V dropped 5 bases and J dropped 7; count of bases not matched to a gene: 7. CDR3 length: 15 amino acids. Germline lookup yields CDR1 MDHEN and CDR2 SYDVKM. As DNA, the CDR3 is TGTGCCAGCAGTCAGACAGGGGCGTTGAATTCACCCCTCCACTTT. Translating it yields CASSQTGALNSPLHF.

The chain couples TRBV7-2 to TRBJ2-7; 8 nucleotides align to TRBD2. V shed 5 bases and J 2 bases; nucleotides not matched to a gene: 11. This CDR3 is built from 16 residues. Looked up from germline, CDR1 is SGHTA and CDR2 is FQGNSA. As DNA, the CDR3 is TGTGCCAGCAGCGACCTACTAGCGGCGAAACCCTACGAGCAGTACTTC. Translated: CASSDLLAAKPYEQYF.

The chain couples TRBV25-1 to TRBJ2-1, with 7 bases lining up with TRBD2. Germline V gene data show CDR1 as MGHDK and CDR2 as SYGVNS. The CDR3 extends over 17 amino acids. V gave up 1 base and J gave up 5 bases; unmatched junction bases: 11. CDR3 region: CASSEWDYTYLNNEQFF. In DNA, the CDR3 is TGTGCCAGCAGTGAATGGGACTACACATATCTTAACAATGAGCAGTTCTTC. The entire variable domain, with the rest obtained from reference TRBV25-1 and TRBJ2-1, is as follows: EADIYQTPRYLVIGTGKKITLECSQTMGHDKMYWYQQDPGMELHLIHYSYGVNSTEKGDLSSESTVSRIRTEHFPLTLESARPSHTSQYLCASSEWDYTYLNNEQFFGPGTRLTVL.

This clonotype occurred a few times. The CDR3 region is CASSSPRTGGNTIYF. DNA of the CDR3: TGTGCCAGCAGCTCACCTCGGACAGGGGGAAACACCATATATTTT. The chain is built from TRBV7-2 and TRBJ1-3, with 8 bases matching TRBD1. The germline V gene encodes CDR1 SGHTA and CDR2 FQGNSA. This CDR3 spans 15 amino acids. V was pared by 4 bases and J by 4 bases, with 6 bases of the junction left unmatched.

The J gene is TRBJ2-2, the V gene TRBV19; D gene ambiguous. There are 12 residues in the CDR3. The germline gives CDR1 LNHDA, CDR2 SQIVND (reference sequence). V gave up 11 bases and J gave up 5 bases, with 12 bases separating them. The CDR3 nucleotides read TGTGCCCCACCTCAGGAAACCGGGGAGCTGTTTTTT. Its translation is CAPPQETGELFF. Combining the CDR3 with reference TRBV19 and TRBJ2-2 gives the whole variable domain DGGITQSPKYLFRKEGQNVTLSCEQNLNHDAMYWYRQDPGQGLRLIYYSQIVNDFQKGDIAEGYSVSREKKESFPLTVTSAQKNPTAFYLCAPPQETGELFFGEGSRLTVL.

The CDR3 reads CASDSGAGGPGIQYF. Written as DNA, the CDR3 is TGTGCCAGCGATTCGGGGGCGGGAGGGCCTGGCATTCAGTACTTC. The chain links TRBV6-2 or TRBV6-3 to TRBJ2-4, with 9 bases identical to TRBD2. Trimming cost V 8 bases and J 9 bases; bases outside gene matches: 14. The CDR3 contains 15 residues. CDR1 and CDR2 from the germline V gene are MNHEY and SVGEGT.